This T cell receptor (beta chain) was identified during a study of control samples from healthy donors and cancer patients. Clones were sequenced by immunoSEQ multiplex PCR, and TCRdb holds only the in-frame ones, with some missing. The table includes 100,000 to 130,000 clones, roughly 79% detected once. CDR3 length: 14 amino acids. From germline, CDR1 is LGHDT and CDR2 YNNKEL (reference sequence). Trimming removed 4 bases from V and 2 bases from J, with 11 bases in between. The chain links TRBV3-1 (or the pseudogene TRBV3-2) to TRBJ2-5; no reliable D call. Sequencing input: blood. This TCR was recovered from a young man in good health. DNA of the CDR3: TGTGCCAGCAGCCGAGCCGCTGGGCAAGAGACCCAGTACTTC. Its protein product is CASSRAAGQETQYF.